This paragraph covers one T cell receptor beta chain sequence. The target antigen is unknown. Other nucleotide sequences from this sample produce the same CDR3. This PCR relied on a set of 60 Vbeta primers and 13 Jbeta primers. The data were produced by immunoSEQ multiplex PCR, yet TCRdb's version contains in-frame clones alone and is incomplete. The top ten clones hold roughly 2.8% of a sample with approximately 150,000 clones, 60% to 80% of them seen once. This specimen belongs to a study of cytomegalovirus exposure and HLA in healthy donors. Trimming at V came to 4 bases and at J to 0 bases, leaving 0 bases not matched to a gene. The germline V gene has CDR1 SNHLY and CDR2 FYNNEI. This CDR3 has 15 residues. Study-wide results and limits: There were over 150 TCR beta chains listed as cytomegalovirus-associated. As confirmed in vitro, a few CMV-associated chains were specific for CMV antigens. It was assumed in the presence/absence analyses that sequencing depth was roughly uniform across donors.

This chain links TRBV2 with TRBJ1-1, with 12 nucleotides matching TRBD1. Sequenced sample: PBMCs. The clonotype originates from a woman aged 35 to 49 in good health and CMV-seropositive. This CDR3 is CASSGDRGLNTEAFF. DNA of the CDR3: TGTGCCAGCAGTGGGGACAGGGGGCTGAACACTGAAGCTTTCTTT.